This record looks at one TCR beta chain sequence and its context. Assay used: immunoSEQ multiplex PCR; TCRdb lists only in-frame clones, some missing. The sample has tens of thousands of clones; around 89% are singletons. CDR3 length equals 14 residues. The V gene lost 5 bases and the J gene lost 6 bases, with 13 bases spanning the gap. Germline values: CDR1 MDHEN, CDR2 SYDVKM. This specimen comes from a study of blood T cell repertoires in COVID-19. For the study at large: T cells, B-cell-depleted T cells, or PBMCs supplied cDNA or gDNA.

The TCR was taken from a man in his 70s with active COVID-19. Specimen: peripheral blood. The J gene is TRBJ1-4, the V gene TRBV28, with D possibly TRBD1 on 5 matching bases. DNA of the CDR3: TGTGCCAGCAGTGGTCACAGGCTTTATGAAAAACTGTTTTTT. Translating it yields CASSGHRLYEKLFF.